This T cell receptor (beta chain) derives from a study of CD8 T cells in Susac syndrome. When the RNA was reverse transcribed, random hexamers were used with an input of roughly 0.45 to 1 ug. TCR beta CDR3 was amplified by immunoSEQ covering 54 Vbeta and 13 Jbeta. TCRdb re-called the immunoSEQ multiplex PCR reads through MiXCR, storing one row per CDR3 protein. The table lists some 120,000 distinct CDR3 sequences, approximately 95% of them singletons, with approximately 0.31% in the top ten. J gave up 9 bases and V 5 bases, and 7 bases lay outside the gene matches. The CDR3 is made up of 13 amino acids. The germline V gene has CDR1 MNHNY and CDR2 SVGAGI (reference sequence). Sequencing of TCR beta was undertaken in CD8+ and CD4+ T cells derived from blood. The multiple sclerosis controls were treatment-naive patients with relapsing-remitting disease that was stable or active. FACS enriched CD8+ TEMRA cells, while bulk CD8+ and CD4+ were negatively isolated.

This clonotype was detected only once. Sequencing was carried out using CD8+ T cells from PBMCs. This TCR was recovered from a human donor with multiple sclerosis. The chain uses TRBV6-6 and TRBJ1-5; 7 bases line up with TRBD1. The CDR3 nucleotides are TGTGCCAGCAGTGGAAATAGGGGGCTGCCCCAGCATTTT. Its protein is CASSGNRGLPQHF.